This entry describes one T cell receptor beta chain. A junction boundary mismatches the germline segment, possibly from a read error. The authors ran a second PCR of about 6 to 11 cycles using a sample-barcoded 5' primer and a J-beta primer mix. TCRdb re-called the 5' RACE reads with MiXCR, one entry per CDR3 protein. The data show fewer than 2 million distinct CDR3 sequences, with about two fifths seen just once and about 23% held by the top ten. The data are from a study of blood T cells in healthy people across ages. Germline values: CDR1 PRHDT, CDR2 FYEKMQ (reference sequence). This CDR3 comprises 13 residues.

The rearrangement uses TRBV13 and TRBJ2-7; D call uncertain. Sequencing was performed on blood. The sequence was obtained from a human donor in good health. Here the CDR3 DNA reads TGTACCAGCAGCTCCCCGATATCCTACGAGCAGTACTTC. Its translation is CTSSSPISYEQYF.